This T cell receptor beta chain was captured by sequencing in a study of response to subunit inactivated influenza vaccine. Germline-derived CDR1 and CDR2 are LGHNA and YSLEER. Trimming pared 0 bases from V and 4 bases from J, leaving 9 bases between. This CDR3 has 14 amino acids. TCRdb re-called the RT-PCR reads with MiXCR, one entry per CDR3 protein. The data hold about 570,000 distinct CDR3 sequences, with 11% observed a single time. There are a few counts of this clonotype. Another study also made use of these data, one on T cells expressing NK-cell markers. As reported in that work: Beta-chain TCR cDNA was generated via 5'RACE template switching with UMIs. Of eight sequenced donors, seven were HCMV-seropositive and one HCMV-seronegative. Roughly 6 donors had dominant NKG2C+ clonotypes that comprised about 1.0-8% of their CD8+ T cells. These clonotypes also led the CD3+CD56-NKG2C+ fraction in several donors.

This TCR derives from a man aged 45 to 65 who received an inactivated influenza vaccine. The sample consisted of PBMCs from blood, taken on the day of vaccination. The chain has TRBV4-3 and TRBJ2-5, with no clear D. Here the CDR3 reads CASSQDRSPETQYF. DNA of the CDR3: TGCGCCAGCAGCCAAGATCGCAGCCCAGAGACCCAGTACTTC.